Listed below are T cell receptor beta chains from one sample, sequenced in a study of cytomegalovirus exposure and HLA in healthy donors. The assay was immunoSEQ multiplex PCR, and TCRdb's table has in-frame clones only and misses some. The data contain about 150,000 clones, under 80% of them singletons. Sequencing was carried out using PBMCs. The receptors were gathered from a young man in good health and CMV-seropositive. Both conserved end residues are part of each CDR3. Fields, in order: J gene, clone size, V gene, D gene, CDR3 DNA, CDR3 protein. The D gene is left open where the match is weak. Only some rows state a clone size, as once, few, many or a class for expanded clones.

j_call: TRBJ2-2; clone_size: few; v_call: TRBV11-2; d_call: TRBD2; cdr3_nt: TGTGCCAGCAGCTTAGGGGCGGGGGGGCCCACCGGGGAGCTGTTTTTT; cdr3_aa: CASSLGAGGPTGELFF
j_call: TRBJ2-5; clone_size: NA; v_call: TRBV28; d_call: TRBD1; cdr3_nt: TGTGCCAGCAGAAGACAGGGTCCCGAGACCCAGTACTTC; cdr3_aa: CASRRQGPETQYF
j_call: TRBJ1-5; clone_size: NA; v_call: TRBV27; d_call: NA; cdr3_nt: TGTGCCAGCAGTCTCCATCAGTATAGCAATCAGCCCCAGCATTTT; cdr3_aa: CASSLHQYSNQPQHF
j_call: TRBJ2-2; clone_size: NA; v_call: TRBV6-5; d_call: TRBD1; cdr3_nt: TGTGCCAGTTACGGGACAGGGGGGACCGGGGAGCTGTTTTTT; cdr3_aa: CASYGTGGTGELFF
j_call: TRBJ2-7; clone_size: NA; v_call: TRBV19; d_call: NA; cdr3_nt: TGTGCCAGTAGTATTTTCGCAGGGGAATCCTACGAGCAGTACTTC; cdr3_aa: CASSIFAGESYEQYF
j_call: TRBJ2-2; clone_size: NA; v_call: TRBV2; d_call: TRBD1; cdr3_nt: TGTGCCAGCAGTTCACAGGGGGACACCGGGGAGCTGTTTTTT; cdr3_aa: CASSSQGDTGELFF
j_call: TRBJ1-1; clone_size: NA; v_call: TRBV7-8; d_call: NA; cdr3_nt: TGTGCCAGCAGCTTAATACAGGGTGGAGTTGAAGCTTTCTTT; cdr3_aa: CASSLIQGGVEAFF
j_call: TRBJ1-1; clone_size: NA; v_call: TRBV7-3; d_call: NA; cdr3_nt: TGTGCCAGCAGCTCTGGTCAGGGGAACACTGAAGCTTTCTTT; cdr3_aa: CASSSGQGNTEAFF
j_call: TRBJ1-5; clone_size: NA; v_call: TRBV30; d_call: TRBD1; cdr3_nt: TGTGCCTGGAACAGGGGGCATAGCAATCAGCCCCAGCATTTT; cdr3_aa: CAWNRGHSNQPQHF
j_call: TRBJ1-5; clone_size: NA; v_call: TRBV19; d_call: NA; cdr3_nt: TGTGCCAGTAGTACACAGGGACGGGGCAATCAGCCCCAGCATTTT; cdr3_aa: CASSTQGRGNQPQHF
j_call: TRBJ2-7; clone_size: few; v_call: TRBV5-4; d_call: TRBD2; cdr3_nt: TGTGCCAGCAGCTTAACCTTACTTGCGGGGGGGTCCTACGAGCAGTACTTC; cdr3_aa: CASSLTLLAGGSYEQYF
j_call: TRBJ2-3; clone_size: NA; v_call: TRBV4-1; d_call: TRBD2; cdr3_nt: TGCGCCAGCAGCCAAGATCGGCTCCAGCGGGAAGCAGTACCTTCAGGTACGCAGTATTTT; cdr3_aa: CASSQDRLQREAVPSGTQYF
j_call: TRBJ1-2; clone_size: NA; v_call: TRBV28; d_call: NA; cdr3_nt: TGTGCCAGCAGGCCCGGGACACTCCCCTATGGCTACACCTTC; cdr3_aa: CASRPGTLPYGYTF
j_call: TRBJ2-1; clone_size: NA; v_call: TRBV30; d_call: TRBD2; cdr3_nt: TGTGCCTGGAGAAAGACTAGCGCGAGAGGTGAGCAGTTCTTC; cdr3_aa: CAWRKTSARGEQFF
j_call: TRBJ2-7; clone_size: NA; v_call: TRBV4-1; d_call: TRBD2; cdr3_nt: TGCGCCAGCAGCCAGAGGACTAGCGGGAGTTCGTGGGAGCAGTACTTC; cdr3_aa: CASSQRTSGSSWEQYF
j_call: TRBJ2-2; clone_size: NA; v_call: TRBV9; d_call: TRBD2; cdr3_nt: TGTGCCAGTAGCCCTAGGGTGGGAGGGCTTAACACCGGGGAGCTGTTTTTT; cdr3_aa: CASSPRVGGLNTGELFF
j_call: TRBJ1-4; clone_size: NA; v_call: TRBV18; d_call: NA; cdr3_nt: TGTGCCAGCTCCGCGGGGCTGGATGAAAAACTGTTTTTT; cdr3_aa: CASSAGLDEKLFF
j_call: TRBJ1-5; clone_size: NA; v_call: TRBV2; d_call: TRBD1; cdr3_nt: TGTGCCAGCAGGGGACAGGGGGATCAGCCCCAGCATTTT; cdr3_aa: CASRGQGDQPQHF
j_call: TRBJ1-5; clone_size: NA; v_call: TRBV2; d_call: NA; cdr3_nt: TGTGCCAGCAGTGAGAACAGTCAAGATCAGCCCCAGCATTTT; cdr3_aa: CASSENSQDQPQHF
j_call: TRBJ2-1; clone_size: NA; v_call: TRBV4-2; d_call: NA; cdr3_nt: TGTGCCAGCAGCCAAGTCATCTCCGGCAGGGGTCACTCCTACAATGAGCAGTTCTTC; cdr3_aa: CASSQVISGRGHSYNEQFF
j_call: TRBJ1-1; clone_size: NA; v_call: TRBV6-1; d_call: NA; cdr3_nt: TGTGCCAGCAGTGAAGCCTGGGGGGGGTCTGAAGCTTTCTTT; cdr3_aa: CASSEAWGGSEAFF
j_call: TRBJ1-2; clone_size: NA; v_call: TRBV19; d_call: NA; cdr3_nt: TGTGCCAGTAGTATCGGGCCAGGGAATGGCTACACCTTC; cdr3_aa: CASSIGPGNGYTF
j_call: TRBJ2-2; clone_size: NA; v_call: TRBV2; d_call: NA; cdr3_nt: TGTGCCAGCAGTGGGACTACCCGAAGCACCGGGGAGCTGTTTTTT; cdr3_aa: CASSGTTRSTGELFF
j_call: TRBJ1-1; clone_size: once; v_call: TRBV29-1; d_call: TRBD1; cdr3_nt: TGCAGCGTTGAATTCCCCGACAGGGGGAGTACTGAAGCTTTCTTT; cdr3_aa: CSVEFPDRGSTEAFF
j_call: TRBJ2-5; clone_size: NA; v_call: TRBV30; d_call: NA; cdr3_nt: TGTGCCTGGAGTTTGGGGGCGCGGGAGACCCAGTACTTC; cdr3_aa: CAWSLGARETQYF
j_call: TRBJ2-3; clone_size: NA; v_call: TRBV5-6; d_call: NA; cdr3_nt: TGTGCCAGCAGCTGGGCGTCTCCGGCAGATACGCAGTATTTT; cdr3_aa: CASSWASPADTQYF
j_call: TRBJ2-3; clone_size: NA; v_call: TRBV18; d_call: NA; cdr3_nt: TGTGCCAGCTCCCAGCGAAAAGGGGACATACTCACAGATACGCAGTATTTT; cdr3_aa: CASSQRKGDILTDTQYF
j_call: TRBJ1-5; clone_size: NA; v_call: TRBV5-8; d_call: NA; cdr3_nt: TGTGCCAGCAGCCCGGAGGGGGGGCCGACTTATCAGCCCCAGCATTTT; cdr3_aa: CASSPEGGPTYQPQHF
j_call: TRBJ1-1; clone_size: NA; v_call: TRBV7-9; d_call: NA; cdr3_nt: TGTGCCAGCAGCTCTACTGAAGCTTTCTTT; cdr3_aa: CASSSTEAFF
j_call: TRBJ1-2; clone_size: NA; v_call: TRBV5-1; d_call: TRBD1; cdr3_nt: TGCGCCAGCAGTTGGGACAGGTTTAATGGCTACACCTTC; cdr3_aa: CASSWDRFNGYTF
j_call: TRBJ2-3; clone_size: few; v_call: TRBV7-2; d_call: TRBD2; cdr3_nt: TGTGCCAGCAGCTCGAGCGGGGTTCGGACAGATACGCAGTATTTT; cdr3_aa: CASSSSGVRTDTQYF
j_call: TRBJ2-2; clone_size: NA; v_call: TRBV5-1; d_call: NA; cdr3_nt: TGCGCCAGCAGCTTGGTCCCAGGGGTGAAATCCGGGGAGCTGTTTTTT; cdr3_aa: CASSLVPGVKSGELFF
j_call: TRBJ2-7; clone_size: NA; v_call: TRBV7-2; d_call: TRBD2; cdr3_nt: TGTGCCAGCAGCCTAAGGACTAGCGGTGGGACTATGGGCTACGAGCAGTACTTC; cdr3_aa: CASSLRTSGGTMGYEQYF
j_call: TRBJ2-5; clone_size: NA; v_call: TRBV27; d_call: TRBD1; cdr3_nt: TGTGCCAGCAGTCTCCTTCGACAGGGCGGGACCCAGTACTTC; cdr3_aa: CASSLLRQGGTQYF
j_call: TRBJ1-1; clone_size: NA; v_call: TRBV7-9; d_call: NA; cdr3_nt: TGTGCCAGCAGCTCCATTGAAGCTTTCTTT; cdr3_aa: CASSSIEAFF
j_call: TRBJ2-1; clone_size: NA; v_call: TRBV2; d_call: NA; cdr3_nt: TGTGCCAGCAGCGGAAGTCCTAGGACTGACTCCTACAATGAGCAGTTCTTC; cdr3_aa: CASSGSPRTDSYNEQFF
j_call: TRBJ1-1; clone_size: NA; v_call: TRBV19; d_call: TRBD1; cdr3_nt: TGTGCCAGTACCCAGACAGGGCTCACTGAAGCTTTCTTT; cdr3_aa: CASTQTGLTEAFF
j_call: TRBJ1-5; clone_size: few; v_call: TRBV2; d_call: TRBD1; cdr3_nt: TGTGCCAGCGGGGGGACAGGGCTGAGTCAGCCCCAGCATTTT; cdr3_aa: CASGGTGLSQPQHF
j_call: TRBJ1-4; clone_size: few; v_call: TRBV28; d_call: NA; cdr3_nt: TGTGCCAGCAGCCTTAATGAAAAACTGTTTTTT; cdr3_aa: CASSLNEKLFF
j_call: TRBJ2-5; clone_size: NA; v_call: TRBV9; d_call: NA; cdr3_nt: TGTGCCAGCAGTACAGGAGGGGAACAAGAGACCCAGTACTTC; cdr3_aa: CASSTGGEQETQYF
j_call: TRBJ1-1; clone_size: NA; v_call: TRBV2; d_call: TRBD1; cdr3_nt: TGTGCCAGCAGTGAGGGACAGATGAACACTGAAGCTTTCTTT; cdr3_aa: CASSEGQMNTEAFF
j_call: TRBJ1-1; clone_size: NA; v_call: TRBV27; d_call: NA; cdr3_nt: TGTGCCAGCAGTGGGTGGACTCTCGAAGGCCCTGAAGCTTTCTTT; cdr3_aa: CASSGWTLEGPEAFF
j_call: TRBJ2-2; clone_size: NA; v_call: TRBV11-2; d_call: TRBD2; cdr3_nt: TGTGCCAGCAGCTTAGACGCGGGAGGCGCGAACACCGGGGAGCTGTTTTTT; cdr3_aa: CASSLDAGGANTGELFF
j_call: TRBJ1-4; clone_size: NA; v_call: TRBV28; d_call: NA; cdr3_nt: TGTGCCAGCAGTCCACCGCCAGGTCCCCTTATTGAAAAACTGTTTTTT; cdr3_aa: CASSPPPGPLIEKLFF
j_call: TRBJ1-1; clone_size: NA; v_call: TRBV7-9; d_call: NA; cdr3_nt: TGTGCCAGCAGCTTAACTGGTCTAGCTTTCTTT; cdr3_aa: CASSLTGLAFF
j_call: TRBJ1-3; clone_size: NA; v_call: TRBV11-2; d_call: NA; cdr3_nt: TGTGCCAGCAGCTCGACAGTTGTCTCTGGAAACACCATATATTTT; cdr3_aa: CASSSTVVSGNTIYF
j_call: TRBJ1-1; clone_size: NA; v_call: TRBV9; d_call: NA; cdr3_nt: TGTGCCAGCAGCGTAGAACAGGGCATGAACACTGAAGCTTTCTTT; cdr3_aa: CASSVEQGMNTEAFF
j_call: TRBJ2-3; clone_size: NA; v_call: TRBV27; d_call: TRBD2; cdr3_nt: TGTGCCAGCAGTTCCCCGGGGGGGGGCGCAGGTACGCAGTATTTT; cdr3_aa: CASSSPGGGAGTQYF
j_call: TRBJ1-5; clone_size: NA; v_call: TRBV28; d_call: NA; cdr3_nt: TGTGCCAGCATCCACCGATGGCGGGGGAATCAGCCCCAGCATTTT; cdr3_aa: CASIHRWRGNQPQHF
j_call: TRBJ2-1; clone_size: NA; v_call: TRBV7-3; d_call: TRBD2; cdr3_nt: TGTGCCAGCAGCTTAAGGACAGCGGGAGGGCACAATGAGCAGTTCTTC; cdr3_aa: CASSLRTAGGHNEQFF
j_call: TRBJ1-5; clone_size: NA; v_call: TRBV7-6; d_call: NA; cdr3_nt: TGTGCCAGCAGCTTAGCCGGGGATCAGCCCCAGCATTTT; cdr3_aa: CASSLAGDQPQHF
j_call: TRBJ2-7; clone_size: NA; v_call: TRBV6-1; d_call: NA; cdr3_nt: TGTGCCAGCAGTGAAGGGAGGGGCGCGGTTGAGCAGTACTTC; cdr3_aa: CASSEGRGAVEQYF
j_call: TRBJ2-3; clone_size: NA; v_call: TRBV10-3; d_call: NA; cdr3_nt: TGTGCCACCCGGATCAGGGTCGGCCTTACGAAGGTAGATACGCAGTATTTT; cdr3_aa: CATRIRVGLTKVDTQYF
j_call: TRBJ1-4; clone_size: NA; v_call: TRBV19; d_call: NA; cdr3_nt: TGTGCCACCTCCATGAACCACGGCGGCTTTAATGAAAAACTGTTTTTT; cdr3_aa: CATSMNHGGFNEKLFF